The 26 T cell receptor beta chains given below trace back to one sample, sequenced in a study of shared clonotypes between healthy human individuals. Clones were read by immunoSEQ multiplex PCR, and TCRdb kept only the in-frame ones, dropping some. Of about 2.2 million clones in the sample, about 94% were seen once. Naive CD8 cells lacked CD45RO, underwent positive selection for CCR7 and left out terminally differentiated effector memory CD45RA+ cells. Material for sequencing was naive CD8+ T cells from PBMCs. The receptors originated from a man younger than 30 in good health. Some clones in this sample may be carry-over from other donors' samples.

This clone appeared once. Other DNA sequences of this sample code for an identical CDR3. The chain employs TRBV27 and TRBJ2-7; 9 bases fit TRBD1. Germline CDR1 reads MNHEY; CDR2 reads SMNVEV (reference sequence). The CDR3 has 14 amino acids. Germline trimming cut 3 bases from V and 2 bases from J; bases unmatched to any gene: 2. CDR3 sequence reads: CASSLRDRAYEQYF. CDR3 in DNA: TGTGCCAGCAGTTTGCGGGACAGGGCCTACGAGCAGTACTTC.

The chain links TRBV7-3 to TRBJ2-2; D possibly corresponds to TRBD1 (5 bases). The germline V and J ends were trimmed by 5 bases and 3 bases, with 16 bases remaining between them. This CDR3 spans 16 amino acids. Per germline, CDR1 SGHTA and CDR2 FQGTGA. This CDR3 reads CASSLYNPRDTGELFF. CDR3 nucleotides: TGTGCCAGCAGCCTCTACAACCCCAGGGACACCGGGGAGCTGTTTTTT.

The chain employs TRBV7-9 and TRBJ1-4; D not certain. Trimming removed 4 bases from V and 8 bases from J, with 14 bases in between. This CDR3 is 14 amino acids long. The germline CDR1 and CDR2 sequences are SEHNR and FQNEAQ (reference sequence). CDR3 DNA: TGTGCCAGCAGCTCCCGGGAGTCGGACGAAAAACTGTTTTTT. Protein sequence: CASSSRESDEKLFF.

The CDR3 sequence is CASNKARGAFF. The CDR3 region has the DNA TGTGCCAGCAACAAAGCACGAGGGGCTTTCTTT. The chain couples TRBV11-2 to TRBJ1-1; D ambiguous. Per the germline V gene, CDR1 is SGHAT and CDR2 is FQNNGV. The V gene lost 7 bases and the J gene lost 11 bases, with 14 bases spanning the gap. The CDR3 is 11 amino acids.

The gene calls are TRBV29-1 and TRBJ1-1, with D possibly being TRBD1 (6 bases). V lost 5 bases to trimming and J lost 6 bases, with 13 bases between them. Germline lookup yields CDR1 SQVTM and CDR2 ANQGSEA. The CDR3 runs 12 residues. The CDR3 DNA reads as TGCAGCGTTAAGGACAGCCTCCCTGAAGCTTTCTTT. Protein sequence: CSVKDSLPEAFF.

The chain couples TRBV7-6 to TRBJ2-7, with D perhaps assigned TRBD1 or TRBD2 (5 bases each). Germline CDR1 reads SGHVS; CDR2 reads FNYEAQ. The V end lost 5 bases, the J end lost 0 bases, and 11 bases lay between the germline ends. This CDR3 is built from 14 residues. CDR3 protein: CASSPFGTSYEQYF. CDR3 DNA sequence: TGTGCCAGCAGCCCGTTTGGGACCTCCTACGAGCAGTACTTC.

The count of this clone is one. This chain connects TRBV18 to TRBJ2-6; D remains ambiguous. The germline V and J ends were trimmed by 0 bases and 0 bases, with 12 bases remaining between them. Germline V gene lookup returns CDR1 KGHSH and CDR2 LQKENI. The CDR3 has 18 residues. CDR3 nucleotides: TGTGCCAGCTCACCACCACCGGGCTTGATCTCTGGGGCCAACGTCCTGACTTTC. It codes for CASSPPPGLISGANVLTF.

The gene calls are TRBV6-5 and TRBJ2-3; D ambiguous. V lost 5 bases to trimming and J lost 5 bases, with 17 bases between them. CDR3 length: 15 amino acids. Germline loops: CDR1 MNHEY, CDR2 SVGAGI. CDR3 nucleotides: TGTGCCAGCAGTAACGTAGGCTACCCGGGAGATACGCAGTATTTT. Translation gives CASSNVGYPGDTQYF.

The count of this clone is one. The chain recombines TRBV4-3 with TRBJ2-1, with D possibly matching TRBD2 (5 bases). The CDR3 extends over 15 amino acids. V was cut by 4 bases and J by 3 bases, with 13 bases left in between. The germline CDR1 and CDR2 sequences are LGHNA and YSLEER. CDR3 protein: CASSPLSGGYNEQFF. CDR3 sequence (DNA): TGCGCCAGCAGCCCGCTGAGCGGAGGCTACAATGAGCAGTTCTTC.

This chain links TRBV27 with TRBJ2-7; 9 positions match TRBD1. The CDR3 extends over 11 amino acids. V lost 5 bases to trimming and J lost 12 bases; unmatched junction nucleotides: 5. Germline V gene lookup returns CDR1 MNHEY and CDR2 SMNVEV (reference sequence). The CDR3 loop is CASSAPGQGYF. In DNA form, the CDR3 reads TGTGCCAGCAGTGCTCCGGGACAGGGGTACTTC.

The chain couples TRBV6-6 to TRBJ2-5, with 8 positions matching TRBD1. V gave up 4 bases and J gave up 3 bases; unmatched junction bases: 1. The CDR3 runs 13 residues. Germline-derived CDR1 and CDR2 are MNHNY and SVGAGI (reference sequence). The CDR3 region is CASSWTGKETQYF. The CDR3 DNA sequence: TGTGCCAGCAGTTGGACAGGGAAAGAGACCCAGTACTTC.

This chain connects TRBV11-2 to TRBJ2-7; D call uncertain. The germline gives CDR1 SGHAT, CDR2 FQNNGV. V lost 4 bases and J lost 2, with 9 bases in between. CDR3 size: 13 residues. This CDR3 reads CASSYFRTYEQYF. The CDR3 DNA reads TGTGCCAGCAGCTATTTCCGTACCTACGAGCAGTACTTC.

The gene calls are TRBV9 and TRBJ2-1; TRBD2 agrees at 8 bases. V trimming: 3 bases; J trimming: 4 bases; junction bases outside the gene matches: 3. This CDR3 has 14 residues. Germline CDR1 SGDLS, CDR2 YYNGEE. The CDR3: CASSGSGDYNEQFF. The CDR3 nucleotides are TGTGCCAGCAGCGGTAGCGGGGATTACAATGAGCAGTTCTTC.

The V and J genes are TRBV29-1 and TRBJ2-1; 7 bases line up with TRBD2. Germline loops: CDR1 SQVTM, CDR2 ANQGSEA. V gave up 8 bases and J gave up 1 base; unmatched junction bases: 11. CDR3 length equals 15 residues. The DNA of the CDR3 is TGCAGCTTCTCCGGGGGGTACCGGTCCTACAATGAGCAGTTCTTC. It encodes CSFSGGYRSYNEQFF.

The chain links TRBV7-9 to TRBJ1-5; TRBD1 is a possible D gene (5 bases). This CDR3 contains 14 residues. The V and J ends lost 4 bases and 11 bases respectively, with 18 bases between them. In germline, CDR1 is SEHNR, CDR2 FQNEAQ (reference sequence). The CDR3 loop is CASSWGTDIRAQHF. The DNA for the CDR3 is TGTGCCAGCAGCTGGGGGACGGATATCAGGGCCCAGCATTTT.

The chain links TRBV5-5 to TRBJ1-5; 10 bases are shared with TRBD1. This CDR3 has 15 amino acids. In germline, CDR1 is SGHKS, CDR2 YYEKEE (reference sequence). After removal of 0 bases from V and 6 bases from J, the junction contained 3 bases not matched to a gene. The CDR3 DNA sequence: TGTGCCAGCAGCTTGGGACAGGGGGCCGTTCAGCCCCAGCATTTT. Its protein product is CASSLGQGAVQPQHF.

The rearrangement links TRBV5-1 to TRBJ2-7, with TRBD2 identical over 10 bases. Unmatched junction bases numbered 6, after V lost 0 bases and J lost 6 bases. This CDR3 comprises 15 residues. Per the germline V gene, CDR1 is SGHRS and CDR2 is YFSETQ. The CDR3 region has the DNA TGCGCCAGCAGCTTGGCTAGCGGGAGTCTCCTCGAGCAGTACTTC. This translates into CASSLASGSLLEQYF. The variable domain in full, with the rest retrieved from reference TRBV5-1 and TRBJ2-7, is KAGVTQTPRYLIKTRGQQVTLSCSPISGHRSVSWYQQTPGQGLQFLFEYFSETQRNKGNFPGRFSGRQFSNSRSEMNVSTLELGDSALYLCASSLASGSLLEQYFGPGTRLTVT.

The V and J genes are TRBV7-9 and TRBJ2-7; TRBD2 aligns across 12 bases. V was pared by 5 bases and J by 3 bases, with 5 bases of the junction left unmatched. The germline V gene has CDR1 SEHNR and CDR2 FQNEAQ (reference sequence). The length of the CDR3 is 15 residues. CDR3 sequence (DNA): TGTGCCAGCAGCCCACCGACTAGCGGGGGCTACGAGCAGTACTTC. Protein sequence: CASSPPTSGGYEQYF.

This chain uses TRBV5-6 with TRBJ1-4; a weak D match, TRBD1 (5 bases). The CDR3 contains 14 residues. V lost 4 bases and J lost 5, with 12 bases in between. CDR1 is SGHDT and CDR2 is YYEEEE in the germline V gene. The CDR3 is CASSLEGLNEKLFF. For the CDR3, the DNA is TGTGCCAGCAGCCTGGAGGGACTGAATGAAAAACTGTTTTTT.

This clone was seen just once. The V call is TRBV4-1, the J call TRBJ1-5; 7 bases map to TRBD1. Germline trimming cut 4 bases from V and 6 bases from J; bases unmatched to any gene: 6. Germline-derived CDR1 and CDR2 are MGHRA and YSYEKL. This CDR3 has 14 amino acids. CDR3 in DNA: TGCGCCAGCAGCCGCGAGGGGGCAGGTCAGCCCCAGCATTTT. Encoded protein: CASSREGAGQPQHF.

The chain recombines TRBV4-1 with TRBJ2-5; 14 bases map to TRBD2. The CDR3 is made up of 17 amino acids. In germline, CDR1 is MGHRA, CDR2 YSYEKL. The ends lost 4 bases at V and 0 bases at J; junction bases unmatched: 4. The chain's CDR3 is CASSPRTSGRYQETQYF. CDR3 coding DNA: TGCGCCAGCAGCCCCCGGACTAGCGGGAGGTACCAAGAGACCCAGTACTTC.

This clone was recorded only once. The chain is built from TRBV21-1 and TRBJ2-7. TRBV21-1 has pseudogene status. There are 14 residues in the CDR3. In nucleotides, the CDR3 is TGTGCCACCTACCCCCGGGACCCTGGTTGGAGTCAGTACTTC. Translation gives CATYPRDPGWSQYF.

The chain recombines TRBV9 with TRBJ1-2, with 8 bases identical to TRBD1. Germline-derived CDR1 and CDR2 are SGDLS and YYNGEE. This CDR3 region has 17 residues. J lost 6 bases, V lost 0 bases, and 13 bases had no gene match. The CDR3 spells CASSVGLSQGAQNGYTF. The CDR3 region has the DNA TGTGCCAGCAGCGTAGGATTGAGCCAGGGGGCGCAGAATGGCTACACCTTC.

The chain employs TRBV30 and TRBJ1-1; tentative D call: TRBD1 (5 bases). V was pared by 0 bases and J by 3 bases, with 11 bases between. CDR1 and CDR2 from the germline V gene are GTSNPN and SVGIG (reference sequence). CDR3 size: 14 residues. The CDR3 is CAWSVIRDYTEAFF. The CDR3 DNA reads TGTGCCTGGAGTGTTATCCGGGACTACACTGAAGCTTTCTTT.

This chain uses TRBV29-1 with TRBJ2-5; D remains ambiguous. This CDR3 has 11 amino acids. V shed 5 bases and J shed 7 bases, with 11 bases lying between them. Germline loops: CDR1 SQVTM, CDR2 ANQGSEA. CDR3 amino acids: CSVWTAGTQYF. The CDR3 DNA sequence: TGCAGCGTTTGGACGGCTGGGACCCAGTACTTC.

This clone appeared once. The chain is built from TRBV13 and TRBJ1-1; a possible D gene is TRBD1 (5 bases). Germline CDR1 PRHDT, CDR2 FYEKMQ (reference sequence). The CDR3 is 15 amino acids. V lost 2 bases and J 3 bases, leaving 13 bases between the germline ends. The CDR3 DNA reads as TGTGCCAGCAGCTTACTGGGGGAATGGGACACTGAAGCTTTCTTT. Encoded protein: CASSLLGEWDTEAFF.